The clone carrying this T cell receptor (beta chain) has a single count. As yet, its antigen is unknown. This sample stems from a study of lymphopenia after photon versus proton radiotherapy. CDR1 is GTSNPN and CDR2 is SVGIG in the germline V gene (reference sequence). V gave up 4 bases and J gave up 3 bases, with 12 bases separating them. The CDR3 has 13 residues. Whole-study results and caveats: In patients who died, overall survival fell as post-nadir TCR diversity dropped more. Photon-treated patients lost naive T cells and TCR diversity; proton-treated stayed stable.

The table came from immunoSEQ multiplex PCR; TCRdb's copy has only in-frame clones and leaves some out. This sample has around 26,000 clones, with 81% found just once. The source is a man aged 50 to 59 with gastric cancer. This specimen consisted of peripheral blood, obtained from a patient treated with photon-based radiotherapy. The V call is TRBV30, the J call TRBJ1-1; a possible D gene is TRBD1 (5 bases). CDR3 loop: CAWTGVGDTEAFF. CDR3 coding DNA: TGTGCCTGGACGGGGGTCGGCGACACTGAAGCTTTCTTT.